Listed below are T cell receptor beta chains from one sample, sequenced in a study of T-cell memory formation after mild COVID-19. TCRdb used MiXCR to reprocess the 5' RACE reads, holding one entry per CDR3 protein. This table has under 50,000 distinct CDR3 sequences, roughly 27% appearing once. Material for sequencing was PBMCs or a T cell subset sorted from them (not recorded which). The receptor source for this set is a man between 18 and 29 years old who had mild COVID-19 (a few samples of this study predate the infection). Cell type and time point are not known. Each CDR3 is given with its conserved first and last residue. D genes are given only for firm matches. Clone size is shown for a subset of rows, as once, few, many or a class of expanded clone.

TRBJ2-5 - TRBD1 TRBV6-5 CASSPGLTGLETQYF TGTGCCAGCAGTCCCGGACTGACAGGGCTGGAGACCCAGTACTTC
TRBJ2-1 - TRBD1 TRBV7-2 CASSYDRGPYNEQFF TGTGCCAGCAGCTACGACAGGGGGCCCTACAATGAGCAGTTCTTC
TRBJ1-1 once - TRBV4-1 CASSQDLTEAFF TGCGCCAGCAGCCAGGACCTCACTGAAGCTTTCTTT
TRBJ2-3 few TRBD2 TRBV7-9 CASSPGEGDTQYF TGTGCCAGCAGCCCCGGGGAGGGGGATACGCAGTATTTT
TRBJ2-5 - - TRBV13 CASSLSPSVKTQYF TGTGCCAGCAGCTTATCCCCGTCGGTAAAGACCCAGTACTTC
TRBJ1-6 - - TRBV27 CASSSLVGGSPLHF TGTGCCAGCAGTTCCCTCGTGGGGGGTTCACCCCTCCACTTT
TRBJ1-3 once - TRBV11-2 CASSPGTDYFGNTIYF TGTGCCAGCAGCCCCGGGACCGACTATTTCGGAAACACCATATATTTT
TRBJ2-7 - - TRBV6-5 CASSYGSPYEQYF TGTGCCAGCAGTTATGGGTCTCCCTACGAGCAGTACTTC
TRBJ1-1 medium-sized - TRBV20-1 CSARGEGTTEAFF TGCAGTGCTAGAGGAGAGGGGACGACTGAAGCTTTCTTT
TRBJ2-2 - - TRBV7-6 CASSSGTAGTGELFF TGTGCCAGCAGCTCCGGGACGGCCGGGACCGGGGAGCTGTTTTTT
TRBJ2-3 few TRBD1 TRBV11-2 CASSLGPPGQDADTQYF TGTGCCAGCAGCTTAGGGCCTCCGGGACAGGACGCAGATACGCAGTATTTT
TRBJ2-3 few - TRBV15 CATSRVTPDTQYF TGTGCCACCAGCAGAGTGACCCCAGATACGCAGTATTTT
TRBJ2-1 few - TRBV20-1 CSVKSSYNEQFF TGCAGTGTTAAGAGCTCCTACAATGAGCAGTTCTTC
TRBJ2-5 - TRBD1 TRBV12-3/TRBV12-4 CASSSGQGAEETQYF TGTGCCAGCAGTTCAGGACAGGGGGCAGAAGAGACCCAGTACTTC
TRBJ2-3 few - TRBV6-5 CASAGPSTGDTQYF TGTGCCAGCGCCGGGCCGTCCACGGGGGATACGCAGTATTTT
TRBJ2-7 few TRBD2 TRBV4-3 CASSQSSSASGGARVDEQYF TGCGCCAGCAGCCAAAGTTCGTCGGCTAGCGGGGGGGCCCGGGTAGATGAGCAGTACTTC
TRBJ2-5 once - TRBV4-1 CASSQAAFQETQYF TGCGCCAGCAGCCAAGCCGCTTTCCAAGAGACCCAGTACTTC
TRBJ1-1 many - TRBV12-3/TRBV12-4 CASSLGGNTEAFF TGTGCCAGCAGCTTAGGGGGGAACACTGAAGCTTTCTTT
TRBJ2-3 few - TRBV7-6 CASSLMTDTQYF TGTGCCAGCAGCTTGATGACAGATACGCAGTATTTT
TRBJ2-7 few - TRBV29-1 CSAEGGGTYEQYF TGCAGCGCCGAAGGAGGGGGGACCTACGAGCAGTACTTC
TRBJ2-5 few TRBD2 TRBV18 CASSPRTSGIQETQYF TGTGCCAGCTCACCGCGGACTAGCGGGATCCAAGAGACCCAGTACTTC
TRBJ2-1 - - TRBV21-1 CASSPGGGDGNEQFF TGTGCCAGCAGCCCTGGTGGCGGGGACGGCAATGAGCAGTTCTTC
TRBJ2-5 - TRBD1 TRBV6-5 CASSGNRGRETQYF TGTGCCAGCAGTGGGAACAGGGGAAGAGAGACCCAGTACTTC
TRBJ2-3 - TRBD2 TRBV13 CASSFGGFTDTQYF TGTGCCAGCAGCTTCGGGGGGTTCACAGATACGCAGTATTTT
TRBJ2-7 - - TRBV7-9 CASSFGGPYEQYF TGTGCCAGCAGCTTTGGGGGACCCTACGAGCAGTACTTC
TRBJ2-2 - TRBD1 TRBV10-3 CAAAGQVTTGELFF TGTGCCGCCGCCGGACAGGTGACGACCGGGGAGCTGTTTTTT
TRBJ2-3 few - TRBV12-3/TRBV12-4 CATLGLTDTQYF TGTGCCACGCTAGGCCTCACAGATACGCAGTATTTT
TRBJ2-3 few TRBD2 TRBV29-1 CSVEGTSGGPDTQYF TGCAGCGTTGAAGGAACTAGCGGGGGCCCAGATACGCAGTATTTT
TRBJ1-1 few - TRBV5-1 CASSRGVRVNTEAFF TGCGCCAGCAGCCGGGGTGTCCGGGTGAACACTGAAGCTTTCTTT
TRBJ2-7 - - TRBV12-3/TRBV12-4 CASSFGGRGEQYF TGTGCCAGCAGTTTCGGGGGGCGAGGGGAGCAGTACTTC
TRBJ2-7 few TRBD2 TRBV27 CASSLSVPFLAGGYEQYF TGTGCCAGCAGTTTATCGGTACCTTTCCTAGCGGGGGGCTACGAGCAGTACTTC
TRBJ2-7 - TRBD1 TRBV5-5 CASSLSGTGSLYEQYF TGTGCCAGCAGCCTTTCCGGGACAGGGTCTCTCTACGAGCAGTACTTC
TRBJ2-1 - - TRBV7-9 CASRSGERSEQFF TGTGCCAGCAGATCGGGGGAGAGGAGTGAGCAGTTCTTC
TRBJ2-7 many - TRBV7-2 CASSLEAYEQYF TGTGCCAGCAGCTTAGAAGCTTACGAGCAGTACTTC
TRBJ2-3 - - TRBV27 CASSITNTDTQYF TGTGCCAGCAGTATAACTAACACAGATACGCAGTATTTT
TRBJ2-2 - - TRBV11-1 CASSFAGGGGELFF TGTGCCAGCAGCTTTGCAGGTGGTGGCGGGGAGCTGTTTTTT
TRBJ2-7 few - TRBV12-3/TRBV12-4 CASFWTPYEQYF TGTGCCAGTTTTTGGACACCCTACGAGCAGTACTTC
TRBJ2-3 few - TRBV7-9 CASSLSASTDTQYF TGTGCCAGCAGCTTATCCGCGTCCACAGATACGCAGTATTTT
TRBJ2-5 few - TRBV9 CASSETPGETQYF TGTGCCAGCAGCGAGACCCCGGGGGAGACCCAGTACTTC
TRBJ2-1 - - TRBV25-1 CASSEGVYNEQFF TGTGCCAGCAGTGAAGGAGTTTACAATGAGCAGTTCTTC
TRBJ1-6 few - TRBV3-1 CASSQWESSYNSPLHF TGTGCCAGCAGCCAATGGGAGAGCTCCTATAATTCACCCCTCCACTTT
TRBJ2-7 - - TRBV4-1 CASSQDSSYEQYF TGCGCCAGCAGCCAGGACAGCTCCTACGAGCAGTACTTC
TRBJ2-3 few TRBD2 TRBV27 CASSLASGGRDTQYF TGTGCCAGCAGTTTGGCCAGCGGGGGGAGGGATACGCAGTATTTT
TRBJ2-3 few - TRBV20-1 CSAVGRGTLLGTDTQYF TGCAGTGCCGTCGGCAGGGGCACACTCTTAGGCACAGATACGCAGTATTTT
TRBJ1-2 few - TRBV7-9 CASSPNYDGYTF TGTGCCAGCAGCCCCAACTACGATGGCTACACCTTC